A selection of T cell receptor beta chains follows, all from one sample in a study of T-cell reconstitution after alpha-beta-depleted transplantation in children. Each CDR3 protein gets one entry after TCRdb re-called the PCR reads with MiXCR. This sample has about 830,000 distinct CDR3 sequences, with roughly 16% found just once. This specimen was PBMCs, mostly from graft donor cells, taken 360 days after TCRalphabeta/CD19-depleted stem cell transplant. Receptors were obtained from a male patient between 5 and 17 years old who had a stem cell transplant for acute lymphoblastic leukemia, so the T cells may come from the graft donor. The conserved cysteine and the conserved F or W are not part of the CDR3 here.

v_call: TRBV7-2
j_call: TRBJ2-5
cdr3_aa: ASKAGLETQY

v_call: TRBV19
j_call: TRBJ2-2
cdr3_aa: ASRGLAWTGELF

v_call: TRBV6-1
j_call: TRBJ2-7
cdr3_aa: ASSLSSLAQTYEQY

v_call: TRBV9
j_call: TRBJ2-1
cdr3_aa: ASSVGTGHEQF

v_call: TRBV5-1
j_call: TRBJ1-2
cdr3_aa: ASSLAGGVDGYT

v_call: TRBV4-1
j_call: TRBJ1-1
cdr3_aa: ASSPPLGFDTEAF

v_call: TRBV7-8
j_call: TRBJ2-7
cdr3_aa: ASSPYRVGTSGSSYEQY

v_call: TRBV2
j_call: TRBJ2-1
cdr3_aa: ASSVLAGGLEQF

v_call: TRBV7-9
j_call: TRBJ2-7
cdr3_aa: ASSSPWESSYEQY

v_call: TRBV20-1
j_call: TRBJ2-7
cdr3_aa: SARYYATGLAVYEQY

v_call: TRBV29-1
j_call: TRBJ2-1
cdr3_aa: SVVRLAGDYNEQF

v_call: TRBV7-9
j_call: TRBJ2-5
cdr3_aa: ASSYLVPQETQY

v_call: TRBV18
j_call: TRBJ1-5
cdr3_aa: ASSTGQLSNQPQH

v_call: TRBV14
j_call: TRBJ1-3
cdr3_aa: ASSQEMIWGRGGNTIY

v_call: TRBV4-2
j_call: TRBJ2-5
cdr3_aa: ASSQATAGEETQY